The following is a T cell receptor (beta chain) sequence with its context. Its antigen is unknown. TCR beta cDNA libraries had unique molecular identifiers. The yield from approximately 1 to 10 million T cells was roughly 0.5 million cDNA molecules in total. From the PCR reads, TCRdb called clonotypes with MiXCR, one entry per CDR3 protein. The data show around 400,000 distinct CDR3 sequences, with 39% seen just once and 7.6% held by the top ten. The data originate from a study of post-analysis software for immune sequencing data. In the study overall: The disease courses spanned relapsing-remitting, secondary progressive and progressive-relapsing forms of multiple sclerosis. Study-level results: Comparison of patients with controls showed about 5 TRBV segments more frequent in patients, TRBV5-6, TRBV5-1 and TRBV20-1 among them. Normalized Chao1 diversity was significantly lower in multiple sclerosis patients than in controls. Under F measure analysis, samples from one preparation batch co-clustered strongly.

V lost 3 bases and J lost 5; bases outside the gene matches: 12. From germline, CDR1 is SGHTA and CDR2 FQGNSA. The CDR3 covers 16 residues. This chain connects TRBV7-2 to TRBJ1-2; 7 bases align to TRBD1. The clonotype comes from a girl aged 2 to 10 with multiple sclerosis. Material: blood. The CDR3 spells CASSFRGGRSVYGYTF. The CDR3, as DNA: TGTGCCAGCAGCTTCAGGGGGGGGCGCTCCGTTTATGGCTACACCTTC.